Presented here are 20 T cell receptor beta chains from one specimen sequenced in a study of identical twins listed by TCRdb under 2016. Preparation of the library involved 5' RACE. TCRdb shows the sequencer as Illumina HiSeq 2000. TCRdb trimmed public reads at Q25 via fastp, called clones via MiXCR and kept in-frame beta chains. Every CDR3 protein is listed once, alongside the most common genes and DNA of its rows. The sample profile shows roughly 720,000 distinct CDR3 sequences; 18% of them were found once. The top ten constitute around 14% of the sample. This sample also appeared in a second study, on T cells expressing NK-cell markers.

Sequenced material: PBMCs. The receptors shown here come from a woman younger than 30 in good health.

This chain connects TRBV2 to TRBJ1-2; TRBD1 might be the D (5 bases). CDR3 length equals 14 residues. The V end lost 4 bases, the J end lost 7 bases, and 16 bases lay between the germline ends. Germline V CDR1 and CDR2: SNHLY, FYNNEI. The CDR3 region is CASSVSRDGAGYTF. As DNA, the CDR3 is TGTGCCAGCAGTGTAAGCCGGGACGGAGCTGGCTACACCTTC.

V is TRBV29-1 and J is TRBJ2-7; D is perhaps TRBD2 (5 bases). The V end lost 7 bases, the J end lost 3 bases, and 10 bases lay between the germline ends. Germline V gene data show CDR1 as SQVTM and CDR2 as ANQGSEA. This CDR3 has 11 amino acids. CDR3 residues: CSATRDYEQYF. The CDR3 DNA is TGCAGCGCGACCCGGGACTACGAGCAGTACTTC.

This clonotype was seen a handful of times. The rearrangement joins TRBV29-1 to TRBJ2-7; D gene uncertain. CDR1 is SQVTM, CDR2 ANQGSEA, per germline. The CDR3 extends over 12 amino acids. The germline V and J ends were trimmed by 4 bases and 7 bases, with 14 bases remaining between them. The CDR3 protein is CSVGTAGAEQYF. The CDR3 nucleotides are TGCAGCGTTGGTACGGCCGGAGCGGAGCAGTACTTC.

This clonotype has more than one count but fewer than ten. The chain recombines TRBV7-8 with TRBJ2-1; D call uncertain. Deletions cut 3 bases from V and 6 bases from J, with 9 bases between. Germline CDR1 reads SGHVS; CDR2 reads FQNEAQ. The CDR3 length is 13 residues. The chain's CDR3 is CASSFLVGNEQFF. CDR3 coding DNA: TGTGCCAGCAGCTTCCTAGTAGGCAATGAGCAGTTCTTC.

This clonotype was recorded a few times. This CDR3 reads CASSFSGVGAGELFF. The CDR3 region has the DNA TGTGCCAGCAGCTTTTCCGGGGTGGGGGCCGGGGAGCTGTTTTTT. The chain carries TRBV7-2 and TRBJ2-2; perhaps D is TRBD1 or TRBD2 (5 bases each). CDR3 length equals 15 residues. Germline V gives CDR1 SGHTA, CDR2 FQGNSA. The V end was cut by 3 bases, the J end by 6 bases, with 14 bases between.

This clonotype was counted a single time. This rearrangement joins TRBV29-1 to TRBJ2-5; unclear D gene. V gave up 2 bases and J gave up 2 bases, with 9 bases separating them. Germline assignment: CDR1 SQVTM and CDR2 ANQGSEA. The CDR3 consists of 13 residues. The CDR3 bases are TGCAGCGTTGAACTAGGCGAGCAAGAGACCCAGTACTTC. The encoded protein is CSVELGEQETQYF.

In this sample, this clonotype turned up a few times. Here the CDR3 reads CASSPGLAGVRELFF. The CDR3 bases are TGTGCCAGCAGCCCAGGATTAGCGGGGGTCCGGGAGCTGTTTTTT. V is TRBV27 and J is TRBJ2-2; 9 nucleotides match TRBD2. The germline gives CDR1 MNHEY, CDR2 SMNVEV (reference sequence). The trim removed 6 bases at V and 9 bases at J, leaving 11 bases unmatched. This CDR3 spans 15 amino acids.

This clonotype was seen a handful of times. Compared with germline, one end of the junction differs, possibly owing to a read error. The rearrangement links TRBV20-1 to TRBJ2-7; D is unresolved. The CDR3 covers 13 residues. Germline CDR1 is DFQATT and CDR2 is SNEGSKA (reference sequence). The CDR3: CSARGTEAYEQYF. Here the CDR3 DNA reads TGCAGTGCGAGAGGCACAGAGGCCTACGAGCAGTACTTC.

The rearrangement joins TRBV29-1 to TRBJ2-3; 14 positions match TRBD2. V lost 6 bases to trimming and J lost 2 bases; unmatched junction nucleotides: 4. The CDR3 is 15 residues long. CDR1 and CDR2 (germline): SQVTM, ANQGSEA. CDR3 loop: CSVRTSGGYTDTQYF. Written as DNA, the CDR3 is TGCAGCGTGAGGACTAGCGGGGGGTACACAGATACGCAGTATTTT.

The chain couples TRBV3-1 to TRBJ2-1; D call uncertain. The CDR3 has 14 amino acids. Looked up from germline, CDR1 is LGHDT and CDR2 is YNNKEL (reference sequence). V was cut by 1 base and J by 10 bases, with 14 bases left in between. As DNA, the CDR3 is TGTGCCAGCAGCCAAGGTGCGGCCGCCCAGGAGCAGTTCTTC. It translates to CASSQGAAAQEQFF.

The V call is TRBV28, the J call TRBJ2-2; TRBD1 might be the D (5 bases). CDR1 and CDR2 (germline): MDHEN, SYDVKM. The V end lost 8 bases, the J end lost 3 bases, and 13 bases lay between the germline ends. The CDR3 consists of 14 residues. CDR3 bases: TGTGCCAGCCCCAGGGCCACATACACCGGGGAGCTGTTTTTT. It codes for CASPRATYTGELFF.

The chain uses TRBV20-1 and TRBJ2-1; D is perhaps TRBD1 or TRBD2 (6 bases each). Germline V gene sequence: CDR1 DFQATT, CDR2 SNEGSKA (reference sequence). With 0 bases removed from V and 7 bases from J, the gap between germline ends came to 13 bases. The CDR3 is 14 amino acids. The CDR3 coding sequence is TGCAGTGCTAGAGATCCCGGGGGCCAGAATGAGCAGTTCTTC. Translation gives CSARDPGGQNEQFF.

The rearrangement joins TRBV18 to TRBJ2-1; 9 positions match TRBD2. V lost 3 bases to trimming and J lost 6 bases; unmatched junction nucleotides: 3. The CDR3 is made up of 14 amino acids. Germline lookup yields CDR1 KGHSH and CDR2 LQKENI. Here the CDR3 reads CASSPRGGFNEQFF. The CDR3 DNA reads TGTGCCAGCTCACCGCGGGGGGGCTTCAATGAGCAGTTCTTC.

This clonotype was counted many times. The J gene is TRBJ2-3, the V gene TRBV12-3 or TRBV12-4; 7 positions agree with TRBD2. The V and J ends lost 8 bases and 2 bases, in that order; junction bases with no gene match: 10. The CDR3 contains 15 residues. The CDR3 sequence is CASSVVGGVTDTQYF. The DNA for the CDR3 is TGTGCCAGCTCTGTGGTGGGAGGGGTCACAGATACGCAGTATTTT.

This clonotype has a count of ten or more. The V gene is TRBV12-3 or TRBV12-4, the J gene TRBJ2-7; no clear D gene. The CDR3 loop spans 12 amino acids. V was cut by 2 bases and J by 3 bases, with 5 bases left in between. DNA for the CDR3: TGTGCCAGCAGTTTAAGCGTCTACGAGCAGTACTTC. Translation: CASSLSVYEQYF.

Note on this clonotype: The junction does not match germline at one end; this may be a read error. The CDR3 reads CASSPGPDSVRKYF. In DNA form, the CDR3 reads TGTGCTAGCAGCCCCGGCCCTGACAGCGTCCGTAAGTACTTC. The chain joins TRBV7-7 to TRBJ2-7, with a possible D match to TRBD1 (5 bases). Germline CDR1 is SSHAT and CDR2 is FNYEAQ (reference sequence). The CDR3 runs to 14 residues.

CDR3 sequence: CASTWTANYGYTF. The CDR3 coding sequence is TGTGCCAGCACCTGGACGGCCAACTATGGCTACACCTTC. V usage is TRBV12-3 or TRBV12-4 and J usage is TRBJ1-2; D is ambiguous. This CDR3 has 13 amino acids. V was cut by 7 bases and J by 2 bases, with 11 bases left in between.

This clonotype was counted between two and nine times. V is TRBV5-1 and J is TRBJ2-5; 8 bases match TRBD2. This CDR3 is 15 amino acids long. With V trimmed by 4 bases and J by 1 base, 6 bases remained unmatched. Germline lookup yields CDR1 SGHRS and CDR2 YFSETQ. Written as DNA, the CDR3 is TGCGCCAGCAGCCATTTAGCGGGGCCCCAAGAGACCCAGTACTTC. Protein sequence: CASSHLAGPQETQYF.

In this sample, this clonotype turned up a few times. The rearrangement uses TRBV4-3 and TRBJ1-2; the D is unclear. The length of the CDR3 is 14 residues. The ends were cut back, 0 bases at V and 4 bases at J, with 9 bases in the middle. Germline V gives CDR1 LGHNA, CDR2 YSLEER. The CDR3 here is CASSQEPSAYGYTF. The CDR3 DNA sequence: TGCGCCAGCAGCCAAGAGCCGTCCGCCTATGGCTACACCTTC.

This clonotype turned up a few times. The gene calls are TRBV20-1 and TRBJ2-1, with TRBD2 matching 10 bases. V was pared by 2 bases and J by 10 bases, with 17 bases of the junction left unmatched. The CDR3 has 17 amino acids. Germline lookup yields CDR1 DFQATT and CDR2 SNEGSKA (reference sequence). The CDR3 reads CSARFLRGLAGVGEQFF. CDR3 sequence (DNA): TGCAGTGCTAGATTCCTCCGAGGCCTAGCGGGAGTGGGGGAGCAGTTCTTC.